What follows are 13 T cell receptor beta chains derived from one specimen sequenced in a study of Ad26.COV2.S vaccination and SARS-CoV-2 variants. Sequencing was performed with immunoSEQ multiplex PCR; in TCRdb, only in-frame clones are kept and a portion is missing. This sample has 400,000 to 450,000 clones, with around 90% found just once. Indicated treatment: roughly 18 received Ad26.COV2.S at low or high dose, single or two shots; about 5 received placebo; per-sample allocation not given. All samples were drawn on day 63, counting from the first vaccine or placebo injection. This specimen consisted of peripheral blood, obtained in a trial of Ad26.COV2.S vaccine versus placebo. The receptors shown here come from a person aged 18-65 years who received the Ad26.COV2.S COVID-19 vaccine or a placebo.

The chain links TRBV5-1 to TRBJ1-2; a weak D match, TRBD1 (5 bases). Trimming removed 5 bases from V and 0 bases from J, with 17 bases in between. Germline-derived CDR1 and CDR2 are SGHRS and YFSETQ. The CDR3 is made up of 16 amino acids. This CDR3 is CASSTGWGEANYGYTF. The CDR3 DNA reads TGCGCCAGCAGTACTGGATGGGGCGAAGCTAACTATGGCTACACCTTC.

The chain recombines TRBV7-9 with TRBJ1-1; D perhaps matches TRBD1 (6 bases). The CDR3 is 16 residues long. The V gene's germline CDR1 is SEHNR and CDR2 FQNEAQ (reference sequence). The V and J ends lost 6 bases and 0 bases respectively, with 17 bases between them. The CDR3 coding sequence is TGTGCCAGCAGTTACGTACCGGGACACATGAACACTGAAGCTTTCTTT. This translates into CASSYVPGHMNTEAFF.

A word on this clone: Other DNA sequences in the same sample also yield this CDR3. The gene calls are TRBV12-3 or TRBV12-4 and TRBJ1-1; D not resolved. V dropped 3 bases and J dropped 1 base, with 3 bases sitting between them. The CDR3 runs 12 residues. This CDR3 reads CASSLSNTEAFF. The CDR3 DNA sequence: TGTGCCAGCAGTTTGTCGAACACTGAAGCTTTCTTT.

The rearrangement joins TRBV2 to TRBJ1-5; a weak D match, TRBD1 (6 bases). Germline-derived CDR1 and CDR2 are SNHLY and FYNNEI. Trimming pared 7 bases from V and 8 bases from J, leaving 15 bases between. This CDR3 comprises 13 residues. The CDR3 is CASTKGQPEPQHF. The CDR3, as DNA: TGTGCCAGCACTAAAGGACAGCCTGAGCCCCAGCATTTT.

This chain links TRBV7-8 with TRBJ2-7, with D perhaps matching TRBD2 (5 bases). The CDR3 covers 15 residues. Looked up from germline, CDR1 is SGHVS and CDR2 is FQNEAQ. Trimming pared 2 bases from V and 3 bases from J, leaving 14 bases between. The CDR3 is CASSLSDGGLYEQYF. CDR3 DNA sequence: TGTGCCAGCAGCTTATCGGACGGCGGACTCTACGAGCAGTACTTC.

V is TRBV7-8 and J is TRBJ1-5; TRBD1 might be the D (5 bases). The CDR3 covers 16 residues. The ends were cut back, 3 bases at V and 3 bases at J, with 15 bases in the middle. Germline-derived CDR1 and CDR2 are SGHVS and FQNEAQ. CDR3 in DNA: TGTGCCAGCAGCTTCGGGGAGGGACTCTCCAATCAGCCCCAGCATTTT. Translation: CASSFGEGLSNQPQHF.

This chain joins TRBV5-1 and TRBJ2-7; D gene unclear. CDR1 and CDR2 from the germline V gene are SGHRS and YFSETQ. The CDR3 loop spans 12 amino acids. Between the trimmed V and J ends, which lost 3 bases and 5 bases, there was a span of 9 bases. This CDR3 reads CASSSLGHEQYF. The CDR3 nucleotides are TGCGCCAGCAGCTCGCTTGGTCACGAGCAGTACTTC.

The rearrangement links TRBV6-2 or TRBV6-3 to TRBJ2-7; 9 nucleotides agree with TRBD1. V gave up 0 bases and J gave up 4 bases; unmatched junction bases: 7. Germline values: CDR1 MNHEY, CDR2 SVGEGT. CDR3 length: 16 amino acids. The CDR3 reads CASSYSAGTGSYEQYF. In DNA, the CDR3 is TGTGCCAGCAGTTACTCGGCCGGGACAGGGTCGTACGAGCAGTACTTC.

The CDR3 reads CASSWRQGSDTQYF. DNA for the CDR3: TGTGCCAGCAGTTGGCGACAGGGCTCAGATACGCAGTATTTT. The chain is built from TRBV27 and TRBJ2-3; 7 bases align to TRBD1. Germline trimming cut 4 bases from V and 4 bases from J; bases unmatched to any gene: 5. Germline assignment: CDR1 MNHEY and CDR2 SMNVEV (reference sequence). The CDR3 runs 14 residues.

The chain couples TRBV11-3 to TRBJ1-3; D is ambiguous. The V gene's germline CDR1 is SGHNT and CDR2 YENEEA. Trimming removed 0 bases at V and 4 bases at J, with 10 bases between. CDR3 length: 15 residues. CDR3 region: CASSLDGTPGNTIYF. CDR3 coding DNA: TGTGCCAGCAGCTTAGATGGTACTCCGGGAAACACCATATATTTT.

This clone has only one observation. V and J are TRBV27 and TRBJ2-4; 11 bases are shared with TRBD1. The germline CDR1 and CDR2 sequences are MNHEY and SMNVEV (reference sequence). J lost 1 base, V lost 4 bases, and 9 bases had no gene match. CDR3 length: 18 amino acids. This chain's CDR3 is CASSSGTGGFEAKNIQYF. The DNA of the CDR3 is TGTGCCAGCAGTTCCGGGACAGGGGGGTTCGAGGCCAAAAACATTCAGTACTTC.

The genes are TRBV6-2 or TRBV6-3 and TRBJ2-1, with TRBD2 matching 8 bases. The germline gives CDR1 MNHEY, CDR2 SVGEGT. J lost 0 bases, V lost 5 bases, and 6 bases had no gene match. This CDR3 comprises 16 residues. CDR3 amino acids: CASSSGRDISYNEQFF. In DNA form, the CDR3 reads TGTGCCAGCAGTAGCGGGAGAGATATCTCCTACAATGAGCAGTTCTTC.

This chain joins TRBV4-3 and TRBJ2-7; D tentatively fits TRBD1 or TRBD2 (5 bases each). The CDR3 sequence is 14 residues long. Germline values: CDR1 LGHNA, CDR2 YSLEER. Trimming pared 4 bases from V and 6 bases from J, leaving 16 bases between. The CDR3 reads CASSPAGLAGEQYF. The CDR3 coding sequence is TGCGCCAGCAGCCCCGCAGGGCTAGCCGGCGAGCAGTACTTC.